What follows is one T cell receptor (beta chain) and its context. Its target is unknown. There are 15 residues in the CDR3. CDR1 and CDR2 from the germline V gene are LNHDA and SQIVND (reference sequence). Trimming removed 0 bases from V and 1 base from J, with 9 bases in between. Researchers ran the PCR with 60 Vbeta and 13 Jbeta primers. The repertoire was sequenced with immunoSEQ multiplex PCR; TCRdb's copy has only in-frame clones and lacks some. The table records 70,000 or so clones, about 74% of them present only once. This record comes from a study of cytomegalovirus exposure and HLA in healthy donors. Whole-study results and caveats: A later analysis associated 16,951 TCR beta sequences with HLA alleles at a 0.05 false discovery rate. Altogether, 160 or so TCR beta chains were recorded as cytomegalovirus-associated. The availability of immune exposure information extended only to CMV serostatus. Prior analysis indicated that the majority of TCR beta V segments exhibited productivity approximately 90% or approximately 30% of the time.

The genes are TRBV19 and TRBJ1-1, with no clear D. What was sequenced was PBMCs. This receptor was taken from a woman aged 60-75 years in good health and CMV-seropositive. The CDR3 DNA follows: TGTGCCAGTAGTATAGAGGGCATATCGAACACTGAAGCTTTCTTT. Residues: CASSIEGISNTEAFF.